These 9 T cell receptor beta chains came from one sample sequenced in a study of T cell clonality in common variable immunodeficiency. Profiled with immunoSEQ multiplex PCR; TCRdb holds only in-frame clones, not every one. The data show fewer than 50,000 clones, with none appearing a single time. Source material: peripheral blood mononuclear cells. Receptor source: a person between 18 and 70 years old in good health.

This clone has ten or more counts. The read ends 3 residues before the CDR3 terminus; that terminus is restored from the germline J gene. The rearrangement joins TRBV12-3 or TRBV12-4 to TRBJ2-2; tentative D call: TRBD2 (6 bases). The CDR3 sequence is 14 residues long. The CDR3 protein is CASSWDSGANVLFF. The covered CDR3 bases are TGTGCCAGCAGTTGGGACTCTGGGGCCAACGTG.

This clone was counted at least ten times. The read finishes 3 residues shy of the CDR3 end, and the germline J gene is used to complete it. The rearrangement uses TRBV7-8 and TRBJ2-3; 8 positions match TRBD1. The germline gives CDR1 SGHVS, CDR2 FQNEAQ. The junction had 2 bases not matched to a gene; V was cut back by 6 bases and J by 3 bases. The CDR3 totals 13 residues. The part of the CDR3 DNA that was read is TGTGCCAGCAGTCGGGACAGGACAGATACG. Translated: CASSRDRTDT. The whole CDR3 reads CASSRDRTDTQYF.

There are many counts of this clone. The sequenced part of the CDR3 DNA is TGCAGTGCTAGTCCTCCGGTAGATACG. Its protein is CSASPPVDT. The whole CDR3 sequence is CSASPPVDTQYF. The chain combines TRBV20-1 with TRBJ2-3; D gene unclear. The CDR3 end falls 3 residues outside the read, so it is completed with the germline J gene. The CDR3 has 12 residues. Germline V gene data show CDR1 as DFQATT and CDR2 as SNEGSKA (reference sequence). Trimming pared 3 bases from V and 5 bases from J, leaving 9 bases between.

This clone showed up many times. The missing CDR3 end, 3 residues past where the read stops, is filled in from the germline J gene. The rearrangement links TRBV20-1 to TRBJ2-1; TRBD2 aligns across 11 bases. The CDR3 is 17 residues long. The germline V gene encodes CDR1 DFQATT and CDR2 SNEGSKA (reference sequence). Losses at the gene ends were 4 bases for V and 3 bases for J; bases not matched to a gene: 11. CDR3 sequence reads: CSAMASGGQFLYNEQFF. The sequenced CDR3 bases are TGCAGTGCTATGGCTAGCGGGGGGCAATTTCTCTACAATGAG.

In this sample, this clone turned up many times. The sequenced part of the CDR3 DNA is TGTGCCAGCAAAAGGCTAGGGGCAATCTCGGAGACC. Amino acid sequence: CASKRLGAISET. The complete CDR3 reads CASKRLGAISETQYF. This rearrangement joins TRBV2 to TRBJ2-5; possible D gene TRBD1, 5 bases. The read terminates 3 residues before the CDR3 end, so the remaining end is supplied by the germline J gene. V dropped 7 bases and J dropped 5 bases, with 20 bases sitting between them. The CDR3 runs 15 residues. Germline lookup yields CDR1 SNHLY and CDR2 FYNNEI.

Many counts were recorded for this clone. The sequenced fragment ends 3 residues before the CDR3 boundary, so the rest is inferred from the germline J gene. Different DNA sequences within this sample yield the same CDR3. The genes are TRBV12-3 or TRBV12-4 and TRBJ2-7, with D perhaps TRBD1 (7 bases). The CDR3 consists of 17 residues. Trimming pared 5 bases from V and 0 bases from J, leaving 20 bases between. Here the CDR3 reads CASSPPGQDYISYEQYF. The sequenced part of the CDR3 DNA is TGTGCCAGCAGTCCACCAGGACAGGACTACATCTCCTACGAG.

The sample holds many counts of this clone. The read falls 3 residues short of the CDR3 end, and the missing part is taken from the germline J gene. The chain recombines TRBV19 with TRBJ1-1, with TRBD1 identical over 8 bases. V lost 4 bases and J lost 5; bases outside the gene matches: 6. Germline V gene sequence: CDR1 LNHDA, CDR2 SQIVND (reference sequence). This CDR3 contains 14 residues. The sequenced CDR3 bases are TGTGCCAGTAGTACCCAGGGGGCAAGGACTGAA. Its translation: CASSTQGARTE. The whole CDR3 is CASSTQGARTEAFF. Full variable domain (outside the CDR3, taken from reference TRBV19 and TRBJ1-1): DGGITQSPKYLFRKEGQNVTLSCEQNLNHDAMYWYRQDPGQGLRLIYYSQIVNDFQKGDIAEGYSVSREKKESFPLTVTSAQKNPTAFYLCASSTQGARTEAFFGQGTRLTVV.

Ten or more counts support this clone. The sequence runs out 3 residues before the end of the CDR3; the remainder is reconstructed from the germline J gene. The gene calls are TRBV6-2 or TRBV6-3 and TRBJ1-1; D unclear. The CDR3 covers 13 residues. Germline assignment: CDR1 MNHEY and CDR2 SVGEGT. The V end lost 2 bases, the J end lost 2 bases, and 6 bases lay between the germline ends. The sequenced part of the CDR3 DNA is TGTGCCAGCAGTTACCCCCTAAACACTGAA. This codes for CASSYPLNTE. The CDR3 in its entirety is CASSYPLNTEAFF.

This clone was detected many times. The missing CDR3 end, 3 residues past where the read stops, is filled in from the germline J gene. J is TRBJ1-5 and V is TRBV20-1; D is undetermined. The V gene's germline CDR1 is DFQATT and CDR2 SNEGSKA (reference sequence). Trimming cost V 1 base and J 7 bases, with 11 bases left between them. This CDR3 comprises 13 residues. CDR3 region: CSARVTGEQPQHF. The covered CDR3 bases are TGCAGTGCTAGAGTGACGGGTGAGCAGCCC.